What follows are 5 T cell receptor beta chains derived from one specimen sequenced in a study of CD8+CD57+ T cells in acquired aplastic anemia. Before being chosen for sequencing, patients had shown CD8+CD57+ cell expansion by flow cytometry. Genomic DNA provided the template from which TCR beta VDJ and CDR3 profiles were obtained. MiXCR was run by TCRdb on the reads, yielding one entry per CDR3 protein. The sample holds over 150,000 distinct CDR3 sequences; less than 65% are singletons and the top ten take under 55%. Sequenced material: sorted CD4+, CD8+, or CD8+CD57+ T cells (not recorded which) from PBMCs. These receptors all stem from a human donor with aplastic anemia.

The CDR3 loop is CSASLLRTGMETQYF. CDR3 in DNA: TGCAGTGCTTCTCTTTTGAGGACAGGGATGGAGACCCAGTACTTC. The V call is TRBV20-1, the J call TRBJ2-5; 8 nucleotides match TRBD1. The germline CDR1 and CDR2 sequences are DFQATT and SNEGSKA (reference sequence). The CDR3 contains 15 residues. Unmatched junction bases numbered 13, after V lost 5 bases and J lost 5 bases.

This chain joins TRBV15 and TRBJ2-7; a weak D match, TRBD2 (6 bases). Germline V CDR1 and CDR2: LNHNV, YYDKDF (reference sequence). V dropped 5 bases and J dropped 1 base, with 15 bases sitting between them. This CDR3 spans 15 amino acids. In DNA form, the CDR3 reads TGTGCCACCAGCCGCCTTAGCGGTGGATCCTACGAGCAGTACTTC. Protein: CATSRLSGGSYEQYF.

The CDR3 nucleotides read TGTGCCAGCAGCTTAGAGGGGGCCTCTGTCGTGACCCAGTACTTC. Translated: CASSLEGASVVTQYF. This rearrangement joins TRBV7-7 to TRBJ2-5; 7 bases line up with TRBD1. CDR3 size: 15 residues. With V trimmed by 1 base and J by 7 bases, 9 bases remained unmatched. Germline assignment: CDR1 SSHAT and CDR2 FNYEAQ (reference sequence).

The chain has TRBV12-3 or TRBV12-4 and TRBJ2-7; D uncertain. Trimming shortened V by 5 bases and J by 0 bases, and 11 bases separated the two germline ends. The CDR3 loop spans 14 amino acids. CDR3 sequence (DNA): TGTGCCAGCAGTCCGAAAGGTAGCTCCTACGAGCAGTACTTC. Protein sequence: CASSPKGSSYEQYF.

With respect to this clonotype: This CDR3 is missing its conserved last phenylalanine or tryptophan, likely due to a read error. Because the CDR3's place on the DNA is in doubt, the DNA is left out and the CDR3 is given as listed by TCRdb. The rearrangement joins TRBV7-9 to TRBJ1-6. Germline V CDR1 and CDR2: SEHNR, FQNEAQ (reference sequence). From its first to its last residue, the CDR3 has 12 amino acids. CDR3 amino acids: CASSLRTSGASL.